Listed below are T cell receptor beta chains from one sample, sequenced in a study of identical twins. One entry per CDR3 protein, called by TCRdb with MiXCR from the 5' RACE reads. The sample contains around 960,000 distinct CDR3 sequences, approximately 13% of which appear only once. The same data also contributed to another study, on yellow fever vaccine responses in identical twins.

Sequenced: PBMCs. The receptors here all came from a woman aged 18-29 years in good health. Both conserved end residues are part of each CDR3. The D gene is left open where the match is weak. Expanded clones are given a class, and other clones once, few, many or no size at all.

clone size: NA; V gene: TRBV6-1; D gene: NA; J gene: TRBJ1-6; CDR3 protein: CASSEEPLVTLHF; CDR3 DNA: TGTGCCAGCAGTGAAGAGCCCTTGGTCACCCTCCACTTT
clone size: NA; V gene: TRBV6-5; D gene: NA; J gene: TRBJ2-2; CDR3 protein: CASSYLDTLGGELFF; CDR3 DNA: TGTGCCAGCAGTTACCTCGACACACTCGGCGGGGAGCTGTTTTTT
clone size: few; V gene: TRBV27; D gene: NA; J gene: TRBJ1-6; CDR3 protein: CASTSSLSSYNSPLHF; CDR3 DNA: TGTGCCAGCACCTCGTCACTGAGCTCCTATAATTCACCCCTCCACTTT
clone size: NA; V gene: TRBV15; D gene: NA; J gene: TRBJ1-1; CDR3 protein: CATSREGVNTEAFF; CDR3 DNA: TGTGCCACCAGCAGGGAGGGAGTTAACACTGAAGCTTTCTTT
clone size: NA; V gene: TRBV12-3/TRBV12-4; D gene: NA; J gene: TRBJ2-1; CDR3 protein: CASRSRGRNEQFF; CDR3 DNA: TGTGCCAGCCGTTCGCGTGGGAGGAATGAGCAGTTCTTC
clone size: NA; V gene: TRBV5-5; D gene: TRBD2; J gene: TRBJ2-2; CDR3 protein: CASSWGMGERENTGELFF; CDR3 DNA: TGTGCCAGCAGCTGGGGCATGGGGGAGCGGGAGAACACCGGGGAGCTGTTTTTT
clone size: NA; V gene: TRBV20-1; D gene: NA; J gene: TRBJ2-4; CDR3 protein: CSARVASSLAKNIQYF; CDR3 DNA: TGCAGTGCTAGAGTTGCCAGCAGCTTAGCCAAAAACATTCAGTACTTC
clone size: NA; V gene: TRBV9; D gene: TRBD1; J gene: TRBJ2-2; CDR3 protein: CASSAQGQPNTGELFF; CDR3 DNA: TGTGCCAGCAGCGCACAGGGACAGCCGAACACCGGGGAGCTGTTTTTT
clone size: NA; V gene: TRBV7-8; D gene: NA; J gene: TRBJ2-5; CDR3 protein: CASSLGSPGAQETQYF; CDR3 DNA: TGTGCCAGCAGCTTAGGAAGTCCGGGAGCACAAGAGACCCAGTACTTC
clone size: NA; V gene: TRBV9; D gene: NA; J gene: TRBJ2-1; CDR3 protein: CASSFANNEQFF; CDR3 DNA: TGTGCCAGCAGCTTTGCTAACAATGAGCAGTTCTTC